This TCR beta chain was found in a study of identical twins. Of note for this clonotype: Antigen unknown.

TCRdb reprocessed the 5' RACE reads via MiXCR and lists one record per CDR3 protein. Of 1.5 million to 2 million distinct CDR3 sequences listed, roughly 35% are singletons. Notes on the study in general: Carriage of fewer insertions was seen in abundant cord blood beta clonotypes, whereas memory repertoires showed none. Part of the zero-insertion signal could reflect confounding by invariant MAIT and iNKT cells. Where out-of-frame alpha sequences were twin-shared, they showed excess low generation probability.

Material for sequencing was cord blood. This receptor was identified in a newborn girl in good health.

Here the CDR3 reads CSGGRRGLDEQYF. DNA of the CDR3: TGCAGCGGGGGGCGGAGGGGGCTCGATGAGCAGTACTTC. This chain links TRBV29-1 with TRBJ2-5; weak D call: TRBD1 (7 bases). The CDR3 contains 13 residues. Trimming took 7 bases from V and 11 from J, leaving 23 bases between them. Germline-derived CDR1 and CDR2 are SQVTM and ANQGSEA.